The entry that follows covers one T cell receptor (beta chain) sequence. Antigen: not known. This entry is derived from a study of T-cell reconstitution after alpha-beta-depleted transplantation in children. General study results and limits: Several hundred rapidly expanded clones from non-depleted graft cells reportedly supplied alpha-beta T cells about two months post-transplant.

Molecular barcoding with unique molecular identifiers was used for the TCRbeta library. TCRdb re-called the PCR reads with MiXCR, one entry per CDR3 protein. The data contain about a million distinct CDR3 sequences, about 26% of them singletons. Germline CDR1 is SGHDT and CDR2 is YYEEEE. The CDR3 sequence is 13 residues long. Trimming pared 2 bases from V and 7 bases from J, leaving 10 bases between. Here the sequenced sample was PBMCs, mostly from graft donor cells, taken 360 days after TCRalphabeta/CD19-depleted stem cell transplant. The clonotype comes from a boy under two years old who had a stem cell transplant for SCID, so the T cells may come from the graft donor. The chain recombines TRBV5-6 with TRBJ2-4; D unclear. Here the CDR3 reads CASSLRARNIQYF. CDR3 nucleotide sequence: TGTGCCAGCAGCTTAAGGGCCAGGAACATTCAGTACTTC.